The 25 T cell receptor beta chains presented below share a single source sample, sequenced in a study of OX40 agonist ivuxolimab in advanced cancers. Using immunoSEQ multiplex PCR, the repertoire was profiled, and TCRdb retains in-frame clones only, with some absent. The sample includes fewer than 85,000 clones, around 93% seen only once; the top ten take 8% to 13%. The source was CD4+ or CD8+ T cells sorted from blood, collected in a trial of the OX40 agonist ivuxolimab. The origin of the receptors is an adult with an advanced solid tumor such as melanoma, head and neck, liver or kidney cancer.

This rearrangement joins TRBV15 to TRBJ1-5, with a possible D match to TRBD1 (6 bases). The CDR3 is 15 residues long. Trimming stripped 5 bases from V and 6 bases from J, with 17 bases between. Germline CDR1 reads LNHNV; CDR2 reads YYDKDF (reference sequence). The DNA for the CDR3 is TGTGCCACCAGCGGCATGGGGGGGCTCGTTCAGCCCCAGCATTTT. Translated, it gives CATSGMGGLVQPQHF.

This chain joins TRBV9 and TRBJ2-7; TRBD2 matches 7 bases. Germline loops: CDR1 SGDLS, CDR2 YYNGEE. The CDR3 runs 16 residues. With V trimmed by 0 bases and J by 1 base, 7 bases remained unmatched. This CDR3 reads CASSVEGRGESYEQYF. In nucleotides, the CDR3 is TGTGCCAGCAGCGTAGAGGGCCGGGGGGAATCCTACGAGCAGTACTTC.

J is TRBJ1-1 and V is TRBV6-5; D gene uncertain. This CDR3 has 11 amino acids. Germline CDR1 is MNHEY and CDR2 is SVGAGI. Between the trimmed V and J ends, which lost 4 bases and 4 bases, there was a span of 4 bases. In nucleotides, the CDR3 is TGTGCCAGCAGTTCAGGCACTGAAGCTTTCTTT. Translated, it gives CASSSGTEAFF.

The CDR3 region has the DNA TGTGCCAGTAGTCCGCGGACAAGTTGGCCTGAAGCTTTCTTT. As protein: CASSPRTSWPEAFF. The V and J genes are TRBV19 and TRBJ1-1, with D perhaps TRBD1 (5 bases). This CDR3 has 14 amino acids. Germline V gene lookup returns CDR1 LNHDA and CDR2 SQIVND (reference sequence). V shed 5 bases and J shed 6 bases, with 16 bases lying between them.

V usage is TRBV2 and J usage is TRBJ2-1, with TRBD2 matching over 8 bases. Germline assignment: CDR1 SNHLY and CDR2 FYNNEI. The CDR3 sequence is 13 residues long. V lost 5 bases and J lost 7; bases outside the gene matches: 4. This CDR3 is CASSYTGGNEQFF. DNA for the CDR3: TGTGCCAGCAGTTACACGGGGGGGAATGAGCAGTTCTTC.

The count of this clone is one. The J gene is TRBJ2-5, the V gene TRBV5-1; 8 nucleotides line up with TRBD1. The CDR3 extends over 15 amino acids. V gave up 3 bases and J gave up 1 base; unmatched junction bases: 5. The germline CDR1 and CDR2 sequences are SGHRS and YFSETQ. CDR3 DNA sequence: TGCGCCAGCAGCTGGGGACAGGCCCTCCAAGAGACCCAGTACTTC. Residues: CASSWGQALQETQYF.

With regard to this clone: The same CDR3 also results from other DNA sequences found in this sample. The gene calls are TRBV27 and TRBJ2-7; possible D gene TRBD1, 5 bases. This CDR3 is built from 13 residues. With 6 bases removed from V and 2 bases from J, the gap between germline ends came to 11 bases. Germline V CDR1 and CDR2: MNHEY, SMNVEV (reference sequence). CDR3 DNA sequence: TGTGCCAGCAGCCTCCAGGGCCCCTACGAGCAGTACTTC. It is translated as CASSLQGPYEQYF.

The chain has TRBV13 and TRBJ2-2, with D perhaps matching TRBD2 (7 bases). Trimming shortened V by 5 bases and J by 4 bases, and 17 bases separated the two germline ends. The germline V gene encodes CDR1 PRHDT and CDR2 FYEKMQ (reference sequence). The CDR3 length is 16 residues. The CDR3 loop reads CASSLQEGGTTGELFF. Here the CDR3 DNA reads TGTGCCAGCAGCCTCCAGGAGGGGGGGACCACCGGGGAGCTGTTTTTT.

The rearrangement uses TRBV7-6 and TRBJ2-3, with TRBD2 matching over 7 bases. Germline lookup yields CDR1 SGHVS and CDR2 FNYEAQ. Unmatched junction bases numbered 6, after V lost 4 bases and J lost 2 bases. This CDR3 spans 15 amino acids. Written as DNA, the CDR3 is TGTGCCAGCAGCTCCACGGGACTACACACAGATACGCAGTATTTT. Amino acids: CASSSTGLHTDTQYF. Full variable domain (rest looked up from reference TRBV7-6 and TRBJ2-3): GAGVSQSPRYKVTKRGQDVALRCDPISGHVSLYWYRQALGQGPEFLTYFNYEAQQDKSGLPNDRFSAERPEGSISTLTIQRTEQRDSAMYRCASSSTGLHTDTQYFGPGTRLTVL.

This clone was picked up one time. The chain has TRBV30 and TRBJ1-5; D unclear. CDR3 length equals 15 residues. CDR1 is GTSNPN, CDR2 SVGIG, per germline (reference sequence). V lost 2 bases, J lost 4 bases, and 15 bases lay in between. The CDR3 protein is CAWSNPARENQPQHF. CDR3 DNA sequence: TGTGCCTGGAGTAACCCGGCGAGGGAGAATCAGCCCCAGCATTTT.

V usage is TRBV6-1 and J usage is TRBJ1-5; perhaps TRBD1 as D (6 bases). V lost 2 bases and J 0 bases, leaving 17 bases between the germline ends. CDR3 length: 18 amino acids. Germline V gives CDR1 MNHNS, CDR2 SASEGT. CDR3 DNA sequence: TGTGCCAGCAGTGAACTTGGACAGAGACCATATAGCAATCAGCCCCAGCATTTT. Its protein product is CASSELGQRPYSNQPQHF.

This chain joins TRBV7-3 and TRBJ2-7; tentatively, D is TRBD2 (5 bases). This CDR3 is built from 14 residues. The V gene's germline CDR1 is SGHTA and CDR2 FQGTGA. The V gene lost 2 bases and the J gene lost 3 bases, with 11 bases spanning the gap. The CDR3 sequence is CASSLSGSDYEQYF. The CDR3 coding sequence is TGTGCCAGCAGCTTATCGGGGTCCGACTACGAGCAGTACTTC. Full variable domain (rest looked up from reference TRBV7-3 and TRBJ2-7): GAGVSQTPSNKVTEKGKYVELRCDPISGHTALYWYRQSLGQGPEFLIYFQGTGAADDSGLPNDRFFAVRPEGSVSTLKIQRTERGDSAVYLCASSLSGSDYEQYFGPGTRLTVT.

This chain connects TRBV7-9 to TRBJ2-3, with D perhaps TRBD1 or TRBD2 (5 bases each). This CDR3 has 16 amino acids. V was cut by 2 bases and J by 3 bases, with 15 bases left in between. Per germline, CDR1 SEHNR and CDR2 FQNEAQ (reference sequence). This CDR3 is CASSLPDRGVTDTQYF. The CDR3 nucleotides are TGTGCCAGCAGCTTACCGGACCGAGGGGTGACAGATACGCAGTATTTT.

This rearrangement joins TRBV7-6 to TRBJ2-7, with D perhaps TRBD1 (6 bases). The CDR3 consists of 14 residues. The V gene's germline CDR1 is SGHVS and CDR2 FNYEAQ. The germline V and J ends were trimmed by 2 bases and 1 base, with 9 bases remaining between them. The CDR3 DNA sequence: TGTGCCAGCAGCTTACGGACAGAATCCTACGAGCAGTACTTC. This gives the protein CASSLRTESYEQYF.

This sequence joins TRBV4-3 and TRBJ2-3; no reliable D call. The CDR3 is 15 amino acids. V lost 0 bases and J 2 bases, leaving 9 bases between the germline ends. In germline, CDR1 is LGHNA, CDR2 YSLEER. In DNA, the CDR3 is TGCGCCAGCAGCCAAGATCTTAGTAACACAGATACGCAGTATTTT. This codes for CASSQDLSNTDTQYF.

This chain connects TRBV9 to TRBJ2-3; D gene uncertain. The V gene lost 4 bases and the J gene lost 2 bases, with 5 bases spanning the gap. CDR1 is SGDLS and CDR2 is YYNGEE in the germline V gene. This CDR3 has 12 residues. CDR3 coding DNA: TGTGCCAGCAGCCTAACCACAGATACGCAGTATTTT. Its translation is CASSLTTDTQYF.

The rearrangement uses TRBV7-6 and TRBJ1-4; D possibly corresponds to TRBD1 (6 bases). This CDR3 is 14 amino acids long. CDR1 and CDR2 (germline): SGHVS, FNYEAQ. V was shortened by 6 bases and J by 4 bases, with 12 bases between the two germline ends. Here the CDR3 DNA reads TGTGCCAGCAGGAGGGGGATTAGTAATGAAAAACTGTTTTTT. Translated, it gives CASRRGISNEKLFF.

The V call is TRBV7-8, the J call TRBJ2-3; no reliable D call. CDR1 is SGHVS, CDR2 FQNEAQ, per germline. The CDR3 has 18 amino acids. The V end lost 0 bases, the J end lost 2 bases, and 18 bases lay between the germline ends. The CDR3 protein is CASSLALVGYPVTDTQYF. The CDR3 region has the DNA TGTGCCAGCAGCTTAGCGCTAGTCGGCTATCCAGTCACAGATACGCAGTATTTT.

This clone was detected only a few times. The chain carries TRBV7-8 and TRBJ1-5; D is unclear. The V gene's germline CDR1 is SGHVS and CDR2 FQNEAQ. Trimming stripped 1 base from V and 4 bases from J, with 11 bases between. This CDR3 region has 15 residues. The CDR3 here is CASSLGGQSNQPQHF. In nucleotides, the CDR3 is TGTGCCAGCAGCTTAGGAGGGCAGTCTAATCAGCCCCAGCATTTT.

V is TRBV6-1 and J is TRBJ2-7; no reliable D call. Between the trimmed V and J ends, which lost 0 bases and 2 bases, there was a span of 5 bases. Germline V lookup: CDR1 MNHNS, CDR2 SASEGT. The CDR3 has 13 amino acids. DNA of the CDR3: TGTGCCAGCAGTGAAGCGTCTCCCTACGAGCAGTACTTC. This sequence encodes CASSEASPYEQYF.

Notes on this clone: Other DNA sequences in this specimen translate into the identical CDR3. The chain joins TRBV7-3 to TRBJ2-3, with 8 bases matching TRBD2. CDR1 is SGHTA and CDR2 is FQGTGA in the germline V gene. The junction had 6 bases not matched to a gene; V was cut back by 5 bases and J by 2 bases. The CDR3 loop spans 15 amino acids. CDR3 sequence reads: CASSPGGGPTDTQYF. The CDR3 nucleotides are TGTGCCAGCAGCCCCGGGGGGGGACCCACAGATACGCAGTATTTT.

J is TRBJ2-3 and V is TRBV13; D is uncertain. The CDR3 loop spans 12 amino acids. Trimming cost V 0 bases and J 13 bases, with 11 bases left between them. Germline CDR1 is PRHDT and CDR2 is FYEKMQ (reference sequence). The CDR3 nucleotides are TGTGCCAGCAGCTTAGGAGGCACCGCGGAGTATTTT. Translated, it gives CASSLGGTAEYF.

V gene TRBV4-2 combines with J gene TRBJ2-3; 7 bases line up with TRBD2. V lost 6 bases to trimming and J lost 0 bases; unmatched junction nucleotides: 6. Germline V gene sequence: CDR1 LGHNA, CDR2 YNFKEQ. The CDR3 has 15 amino acids. CDR3 protein: CASRPSGTSTDTQYF. The CDR3 coding sequence is TGTGCCAGCAGGCCTAGCGGCACTAGCACAGATACGCAGTATTTT.

This clone was seen a few times. This chain links TRBV29-1 with TRBJ1-1; maybe TRBD1 (5 bases). The CDR3 extends over 14 amino acids. Germline CDR1 reads SQVTM; CDR2 reads ANQGSEA. V was trimmed by 6 bases and J by 4 bases, leaving 18 bases between them. The CDR3 DNA reads as TGCAGCGTCCCTGGGGGGTCGGTTCTCACTGAAGCTTTCTTT. It translates to CSVPGGSVLTEAFF.

The chain uses TRBV4-2 and TRBJ2-1, with TRBD2 matching over 15 bases. In germline, CDR1 is LGHNA, CDR2 YNFKEQ. Germline trimming cut 4 bases from V and 10 bases from J; bases unmatched to any gene: 5. This CDR3 has 15 residues. The CDR3 DNA reads TGTGCCAGCAGCCCCGGGACTAGCGGGGGGATAGAGCAGTTCTTC. Translating gives CASSPGTSGGIEQFF.